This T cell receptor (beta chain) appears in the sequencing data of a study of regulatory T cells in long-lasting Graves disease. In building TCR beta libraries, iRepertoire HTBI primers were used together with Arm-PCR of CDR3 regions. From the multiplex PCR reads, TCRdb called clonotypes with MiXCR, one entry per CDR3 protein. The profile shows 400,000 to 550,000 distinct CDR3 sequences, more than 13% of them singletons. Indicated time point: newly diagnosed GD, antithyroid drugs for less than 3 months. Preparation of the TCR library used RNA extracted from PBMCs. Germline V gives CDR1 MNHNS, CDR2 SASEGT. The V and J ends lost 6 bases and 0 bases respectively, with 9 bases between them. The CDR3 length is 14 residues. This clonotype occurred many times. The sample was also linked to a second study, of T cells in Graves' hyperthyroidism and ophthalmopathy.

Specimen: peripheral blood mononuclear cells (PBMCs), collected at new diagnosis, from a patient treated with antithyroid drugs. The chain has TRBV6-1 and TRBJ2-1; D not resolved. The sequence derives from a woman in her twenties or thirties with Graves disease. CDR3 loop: CASRPASSYNEQFF. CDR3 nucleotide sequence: TGTGCCAGCAGACCCGCCAGCTCCTACAATGAGCAGTTCTTC.